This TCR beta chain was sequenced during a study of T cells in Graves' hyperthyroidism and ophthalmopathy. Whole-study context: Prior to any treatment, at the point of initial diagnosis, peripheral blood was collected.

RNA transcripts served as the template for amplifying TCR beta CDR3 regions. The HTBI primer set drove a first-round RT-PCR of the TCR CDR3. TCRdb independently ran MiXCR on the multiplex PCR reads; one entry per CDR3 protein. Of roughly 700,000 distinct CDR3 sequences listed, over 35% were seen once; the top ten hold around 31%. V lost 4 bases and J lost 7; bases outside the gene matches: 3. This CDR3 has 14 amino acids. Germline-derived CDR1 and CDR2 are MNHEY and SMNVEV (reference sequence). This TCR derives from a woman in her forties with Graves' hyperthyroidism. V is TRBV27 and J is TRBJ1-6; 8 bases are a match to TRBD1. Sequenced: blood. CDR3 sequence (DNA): TGTGCCAGCAGTTGGACAGGGCTGAATTCACCCCTCCACTTT. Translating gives CASSWTGLNSPLHF.